The source of this T cell receptor beta chain is a study of blood T cells in healthy people across ages. Through a sample-barcoded 5' primer and a J-beta primer mix, a second PCR was run for about 6 to 12 cycles. Each CDR3 protein is one row after TCRdb ran MiXCR on the 5' RACE reads. The data show 1,800,000 or so distinct CDR3 sequences, about 39% seen once. The trim removed 4 bases at V and 6 bases at J, leaving 10 bases unmatched. Germline CDR1 reads SGHVS; CDR2 reads FNYEAQ. CDR3 length: 15 amino acids. Sequencing was performed on blood. V is TRBV7-6 and J is TRBJ1-1; 8 nucleotides agree with TRBD1. The TCR sequence derives from a human donor in good health. The CDR3 coding sequence is TGTGCCAGCAGCTCAGGACAGGGCCTCTCGTCTGAAGCTTTCTTT. Translating gives CASSSGQGLSSEAFF.